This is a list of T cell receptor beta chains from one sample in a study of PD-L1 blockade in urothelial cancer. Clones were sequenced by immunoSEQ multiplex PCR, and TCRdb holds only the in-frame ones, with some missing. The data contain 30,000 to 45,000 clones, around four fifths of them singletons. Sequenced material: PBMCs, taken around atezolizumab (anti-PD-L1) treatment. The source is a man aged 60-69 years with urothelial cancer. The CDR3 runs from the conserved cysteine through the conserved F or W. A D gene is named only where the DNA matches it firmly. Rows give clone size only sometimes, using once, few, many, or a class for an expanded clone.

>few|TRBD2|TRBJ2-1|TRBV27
TGTGCCAGCAACAGGCGGGAAGCGCCGGGAGGGGTTAATGAGCAGTTCTTC
CASNRREAPGGVNEQFF
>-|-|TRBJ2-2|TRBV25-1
TGTGCCAGCAGTGAAGTAAGAGCCGGGGAGCTGTTTTTT
CASSEVRAGELFF
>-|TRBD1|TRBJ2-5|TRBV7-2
TGTGCCAGCAGCTTAGGGGCAGGGGGTGAGACCCAGTACTTC
CASSLGAGGETQYF
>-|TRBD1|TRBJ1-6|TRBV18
TGTGCCAGCTCAGCGGACCTACAGGGGAATAATTCACCCCTCCACTTT
CASSADLQGNNSPLHF
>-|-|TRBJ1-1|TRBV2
TGTGCCAGCACGGAATCGTACAGGGTAGGGAACACTGAAGCTTTCTTT
CASTESYRVGNTEAFF
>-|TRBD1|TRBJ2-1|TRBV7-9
TGTGCCAGCAGCTTAGCGCCGGGACAGGGTGGCAGTGAGCAGTTCTTC
CASSLAPGQGGSEQFF
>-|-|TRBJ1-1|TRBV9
TGTGCCAGCAGCGTAGAGGGGATTGGTGAAGCTTTCTTT
CASSVEGIGEAFF
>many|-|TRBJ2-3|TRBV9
TGTGCCAGCAGCGGGCAAAACACAGATACGCAGTATTTT
CASSGQNTDTQYF
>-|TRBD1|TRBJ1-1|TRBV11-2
TGTGCCAGCAGCCTAAGACTTCAGGGGGCCTCTGAAGCTTTCTTT
CASSLRLQGASEAFF
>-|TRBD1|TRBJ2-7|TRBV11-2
TGTGCCAGCAGCTTAGGCAGGGGGCGAACGGATAACGAGCAGTACTTC
CASSLGRGRTDNEQYF
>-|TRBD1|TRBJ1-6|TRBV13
TGTGCCAGCAGCAACACAGGGGGCCCCTATAATTCACCCCTCCACTTT
CASSNTGGPYNSPLHF
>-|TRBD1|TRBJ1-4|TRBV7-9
TGTGCCAGCAGCTTAGCAGGGACAGGGATTAATGAAAAACTGTTTTTT
CASSLAGTGINEKLFF
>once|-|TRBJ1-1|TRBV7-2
TGTGCCAGCAGCTTAGGAAACAGGGAAGCTTTCTTT
CASSLGNREAFF
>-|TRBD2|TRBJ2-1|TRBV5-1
TGCGCCAGCAGCTTTGCTAGCGGGAGGACCCTCGGTGAGCAGTTCTTC
CASSFASGRTLGEQFF
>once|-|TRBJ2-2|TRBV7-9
TGTGCCAGCAGCTTGAGGTCCTACACCGGGGAGCTGTTTTTT
CASSLRSYTGELFF